These T cell receptor beta chains were read from a single sample in a study of blood T cell repertoires in COVID-19. Sequenced by immunoSEQ multiplex PCR; TCRdb stores in-frame clones only, minus some. The data show almost 70,000 clones, around 88% seen once. The source material was peripheral blood. The receptors shown here come from a woman aged 70-85 years with acute or convalescent COVID-19. The CDR3 runs from the conserved cysteine through the conserved F or W. Each record gives: CDR3 DNA, CDR3 protein, V gene, D gene, clone size, J gene. A D gene is named only where the DNA matches it firmly. Some rows mark clone size as missing; the rest say once, few, many or name a class of expanded clone.

CDR3 DNA: TGTGCCAGCAGCCGGAGGGCCGATGGGAATGAGCAGTTCTTC
CDR3 protein: CASSRRADGNEQFF
V gene: TRBV27
D gene: NA
clone size: NA
J gene: TRBJ2-1

CDR3 DNA: TGTGCCAGCAGCGCTCCCAGGGGGGAGGATACTGAAGCTTTCTTT
CDR3 protein: CASSAPRGEDTEAFF
V gene: TRBV9
D gene: TRBD1
clone size: NA
J gene: TRBJ1-1

CDR3 DNA: TGTGCCACCAGTGATTTCCTAGCGGGAGGGCCCTACTACGAGCAGTACTTC
CDR3 protein: CATSDFLAGGPYYEQYF
V gene: TRBV24-1
D gene: TRBD2
clone size: NA
J gene: TRBJ2-7

CDR3 DNA: TGTGCCAGCAGTTTATCGGGGCACACTGAAGCTTTCTTT
CDR3 protein: CASSLSGHTEAFF
V gene: TRBV27
D gene: NA
clone size: NA
J gene: TRBJ1-1

CDR3 DNA: TGCGCCAGCAGCTTGGGGGACAGTAGCAATCAGCCCCAGCATTTT
CDR3 protein: CASSLGDSSNQPQHF
V gene: TRBV5-1
D gene: TRBD1
clone size: NA
J gene: TRBJ1-5

CDR3 DNA: TGTGCCAGTAGTATCAGCGGGGGCCGAAACAATGAGCAGTTCTTC
CDR3 protein: CASSISGGRNNEQFF
V gene: TRBV19
D gene: TRBD2
clone size: NA
J gene: TRBJ2-1

CDR3 DNA: TGCGCCAGCAGCTTGCCGGGGGGCGATCGCTACACCTTC
CDR3 protein: CASSLPGGDRYTF
V gene: TRBV5-1
D gene: NA
clone size: NA
J gene: TRBJ1-2

CDR3 DNA: TGTGCCTGGAGCCTTACAGGGACTAACTATGGCTACACCTTC
CDR3 protein: CAWSLTGTNYGYTF
V gene: TRBV30
D gene: NA
clone size: NA
J gene: TRBJ1-2

CDR3 DNA: TGTGCCAGCAGTTACGGGGACAGGATCAACTATGGCTACACCTTC
CDR3 protein: CASSYGDRINYGYTF
V gene: TRBV6-5
D gene: TRBD1
clone size: NA
J gene: TRBJ1-2

CDR3 DNA: TGTGCCAGCAGCCCAGGACAGGGGGCGAGAGGCTACACCTTC
CDR3 protein: CASSPGQGARGYTF
V gene: TRBV9
D gene: TRBD1
clone size: NA
J gene: TRBJ1-2

CDR3 DNA: TGTGCCAGCATACCCGACGGGGGGACTAGCACAGATACGCAGTATTTT
CDR3 protein: CASIPDGGTSTDTQYF
V gene: TRBV5-4
D gene: TRBD2
clone size: NA
J gene: TRBJ2-3

CDR3 DNA: TGTGCCACCAGCAGCAACAGGGTGAAGGGAAACACCATATATTTT
CDR3 protein: CATSSNRVKGNTIYF
V gene: TRBV15
D gene: NA
clone size: once
J gene: TRBJ1-3

CDR3 DNA: TGTGCCAGCAGTTCCCATCGACAGGGCGCGGACTATGGCTACACCTTC
CDR3 protein: CASSSHRQGADYGYTF
V gene: TRBV27
D gene: TRBD1
clone size: NA
J gene: TRBJ1-2

CDR3 DNA: TGCGCCAGCAGCTCACAGGCGAACACCGGGGAGCTGTTTTTT
CDR3 protein: CASSSQANTGELFF
V gene: TRBV5-1
D gene: NA
clone size: NA
J gene: TRBJ2-2

CDR3 DNA: TGTGCCAGCAGCTTGGGGCGAGGTGAGCAGTTCTTC
CDR3 protein: CASSLGRGEQFF
V gene: TRBV7-2
D gene: NA
clone size: once
J gene: TRBJ2-1

CDR3 DNA: TGTGCCAGCAGCGAGGACAGGCCCAGGGAGACCCAGTACTTC
CDR3 protein: CASSEDRPRETQYF
V gene: TRBV5-4
D gene: TRBD1
clone size: NA
J gene: TRBJ2-5

CDR3 DNA: TGCAGCGGAGGACAGGGATCTAGCACAGATACGCAGTATTTT
CDR3 protein: CSGGQGSSTDTQYF
V gene: TRBV29-1
D gene: TRBD1
clone size: NA
J gene: TRBJ2-3

CDR3 DNA: TGCGCCAGCAGCCAACCCTCCCTCGGGGGAGGAAACACCATATATTTT
CDR3 protein: CASSQPSLGGGNTIYF
V gene: TRBV4-1
D gene: NA
clone size: NA
J gene: TRBJ1-3

CDR3 DNA: TGTGCCAGCAGCTTATCACCGGCCGGGGAGCTGTTTTTT
CDR3 protein: CASSLSPAGELFF
V gene: TRBV5-5
D gene: NA
clone size: NA
J gene: TRBJ2-2

CDR3 DNA: TGTGCCAGCAGCCTAGCTAACTATGGCTACACCTTC
CDR3 protein: CASSLANYGYTF
V gene: TRBV5-5
D gene: NA
clone size: few
J gene: TRBJ1-2

CDR3 DNA: TGTGCCAGCCGCGACAGGGGGCAAACACCCCTCCACTTT
CDR3 protein: CASRDRGQTPLHF
V gene: TRBV28
D gene: TRBD1
clone size: NA
J gene: TRBJ1-6

CDR3 DNA: TGTGCCAGCAGTGAAACCACAGGGTTCACCTTTATCAATGAGCAGTTCTTC
CDR3 protein: CASSETTGFTFINEQFF
V gene: TRBV25-1
D gene: NA
clone size: NA
J gene: TRBJ2-1

CDR3 DNA: TGTGCCAGCAGCCTACAGGGTAACTATGGCTACACCTTC
CDR3 protein: CASSLQGNYGYTF
V gene: TRBV28
D gene: NA
clone size: NA
J gene: TRBJ1-2

CDR3 DNA: TGTGCCAGCAGAGTCCCGGGGGGGAACACTGAAGCTTTCTTT
CDR3 protein: CASRVPGGNTEAFF
V gene: TRBV6-8
D gene: NA
clone size: NA
J gene: TRBJ1-1

CDR3 DNA: TGTGCCGGGTCTCCGACAGGGTTCATAGGCTACACCTTC
CDR3 protein: CAGSPTGFIGYTF
V gene: TRBV2
D gene: TRBD1
clone size: NA
J gene: TRBJ1-2